This T cell receptor (beta chain) originates from a study of regulatory T cells in long-lasting Graves disease. Study outcomes and limitations: Persistent cases of Graves' showed reduced TCR diversity relative to newly diagnosed patients. Between persistent patients, a few thousand public clonotypes were shared, exceeding the roughly 1,000 shared between new patients. Examination was confined to peripheral blood, excluding thyroid tissue. TRBV28, TRBJ1-2 and TRBJ2-5 emerged as the favored segments in persistent disease.

CDR1 is MNHEY and CDR2 is SVGEGT in the germline V gene. V dropped 2 bases and J dropped 1 base, with 15 bases sitting between them. This CDR3 has 17 residues. With iRepertoire HTBI primers and Arm-PCR of CDR3 regions, TCR beta libraries were built. Via MiXCR, TCRdb re-called the multiplex PCR reads, giving one row per CDR3 protein. The profile shows under 350,000 distinct CDR3 sequences, 20% to 25% of them singletons. As to time point: persistent/refractory GD, antithyroid drugs over 5 years with positive TRAb. RNA isolated from PBMCs was used to make the TCR library. Note on this clonotype: Its antigen is still unknown.

This rearrangement joins TRBV6-2 or TRBV6-3 to TRBJ1-5, with D possibly matching TRBD1 (6 bases). The sequence came from a female donor with Graves disease. This specimen was peripheral blood mononuclear cells (PBMCs), taken when the disease was refractory, from a patient treated with antithyroid drugs. As DNA, the CDR3 is TGTGCCAGCAGTTACGCCTCTCCAGGGGAAAGCAATCAGCCCCAGCATTTT. This gives the protein CASSYASPGESNQPQHF.